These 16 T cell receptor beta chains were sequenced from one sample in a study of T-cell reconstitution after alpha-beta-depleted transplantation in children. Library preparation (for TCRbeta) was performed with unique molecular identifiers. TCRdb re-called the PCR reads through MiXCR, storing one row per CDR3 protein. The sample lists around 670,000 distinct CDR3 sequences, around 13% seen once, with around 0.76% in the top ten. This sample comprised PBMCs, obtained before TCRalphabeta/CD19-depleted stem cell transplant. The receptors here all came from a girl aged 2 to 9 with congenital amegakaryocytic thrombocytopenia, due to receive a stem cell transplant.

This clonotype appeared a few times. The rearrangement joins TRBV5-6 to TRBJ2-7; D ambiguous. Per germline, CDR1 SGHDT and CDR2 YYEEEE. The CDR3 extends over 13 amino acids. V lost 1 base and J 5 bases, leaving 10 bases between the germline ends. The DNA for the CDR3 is TGTGCCAGCAGCTTGTCGCCTCCGGACGAGCAGTACTTC. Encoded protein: CASSLSPPDEQYF.

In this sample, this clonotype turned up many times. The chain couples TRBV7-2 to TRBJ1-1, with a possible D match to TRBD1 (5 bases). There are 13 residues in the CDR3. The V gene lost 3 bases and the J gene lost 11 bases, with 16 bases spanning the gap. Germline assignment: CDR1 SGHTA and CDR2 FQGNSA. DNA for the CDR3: TGTGCCAGCAGCTTCCGGACCCCGGGGACGGCTTTCTTT. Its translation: CASSFRTPGTAFF.

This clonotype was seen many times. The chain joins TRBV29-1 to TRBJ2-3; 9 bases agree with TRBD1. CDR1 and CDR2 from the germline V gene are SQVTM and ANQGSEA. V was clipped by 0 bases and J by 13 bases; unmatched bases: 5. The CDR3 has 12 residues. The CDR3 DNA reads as TGCAGCGTTGAAGATCTACGACAGGGGGAGTATTTT. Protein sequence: CSVEDLRQGEYF.

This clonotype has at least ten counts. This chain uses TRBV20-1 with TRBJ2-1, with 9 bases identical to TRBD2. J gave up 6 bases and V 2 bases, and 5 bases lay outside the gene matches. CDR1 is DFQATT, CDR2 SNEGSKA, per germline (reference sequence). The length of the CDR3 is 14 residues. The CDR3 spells CSARRAGGINEQFF. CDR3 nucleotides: TGCAGTGCTAGACGAGCGGGAGGTATCAATGAGCAGTTCTTC.

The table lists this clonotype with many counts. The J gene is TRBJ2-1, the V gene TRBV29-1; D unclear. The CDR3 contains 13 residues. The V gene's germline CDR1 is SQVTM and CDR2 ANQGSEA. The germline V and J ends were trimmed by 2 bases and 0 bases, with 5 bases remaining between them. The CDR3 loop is CSVERTSYNEQFF. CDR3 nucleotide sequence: TGCAGCGTTGAAAGGACCTCCTACAATGAGCAGTTCTTC.

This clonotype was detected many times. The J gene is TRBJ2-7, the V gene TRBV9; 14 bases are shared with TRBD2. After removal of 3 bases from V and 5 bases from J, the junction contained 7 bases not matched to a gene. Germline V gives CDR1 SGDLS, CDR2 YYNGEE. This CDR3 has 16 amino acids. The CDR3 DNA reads TGTGCCAGCAGCGGCTTTACGGGACTAGCGGGAGACGAGCAGTACTTC. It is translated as CASSGFTGLAGDEQYF.

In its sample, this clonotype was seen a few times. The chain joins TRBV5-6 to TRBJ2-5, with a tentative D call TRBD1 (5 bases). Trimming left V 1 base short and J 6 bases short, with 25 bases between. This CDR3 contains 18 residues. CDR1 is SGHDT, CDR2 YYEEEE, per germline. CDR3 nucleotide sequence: TGTGCCAGCAGCTTGCCCGTCCTAAGCCCAGCCATGGGGCAGACCCAGTACTTC. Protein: CASSLPVLSPAMGQTQYF.

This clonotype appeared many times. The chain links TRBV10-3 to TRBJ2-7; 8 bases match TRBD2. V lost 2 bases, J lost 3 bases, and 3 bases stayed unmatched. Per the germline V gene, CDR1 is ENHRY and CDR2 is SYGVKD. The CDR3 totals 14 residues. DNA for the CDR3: TGTGCCATCAGTGAGCCAGCGGGAGACTACGAGCAGTACTTC. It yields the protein CAISEPAGDYEQYF.

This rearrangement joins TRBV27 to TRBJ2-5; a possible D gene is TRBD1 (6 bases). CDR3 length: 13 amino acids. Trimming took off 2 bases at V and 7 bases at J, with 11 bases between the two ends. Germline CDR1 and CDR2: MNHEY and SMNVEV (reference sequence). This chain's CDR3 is CASSLLQGGTQYF. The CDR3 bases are TGTGCCAGCAGTTTACTCCAAGGGGGGACCCAGTACTTC.

CDR3 in amino acids: CASSVGLAGERDTQYF. CDR3 nucleotide sequence: TGTGCCAGCAGCGTGGGACTAGCGGGTGAGCGAGATACGCAGTATTTT. The chain couples TRBV7-9 to TRBJ2-3; 12 nucleotides align to TRBD2. Germline CDR1 reads SEHNR; CDR2 reads FQNEAQ (reference sequence). The CDR3 spans 16 residues. Trimming cost V 5 bases and J 5 bases; bases outside gene matches: 8.

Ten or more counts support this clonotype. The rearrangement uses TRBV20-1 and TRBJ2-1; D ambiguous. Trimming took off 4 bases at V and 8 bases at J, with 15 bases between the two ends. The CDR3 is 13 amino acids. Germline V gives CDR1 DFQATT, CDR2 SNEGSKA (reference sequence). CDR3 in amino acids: CSATLTLLDEQFF. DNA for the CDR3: TGCAGTGCTACTCTGACCCTGCTTGATGAGCAGTTCTTC.

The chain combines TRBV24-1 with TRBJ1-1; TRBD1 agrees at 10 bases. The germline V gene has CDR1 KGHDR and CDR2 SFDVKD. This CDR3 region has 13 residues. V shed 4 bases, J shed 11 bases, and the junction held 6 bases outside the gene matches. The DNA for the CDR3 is TGTGCCACCAGTGACTCGGACAGGGGGGATGCTTTCTTT. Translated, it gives CATSDSDRGDAFF.

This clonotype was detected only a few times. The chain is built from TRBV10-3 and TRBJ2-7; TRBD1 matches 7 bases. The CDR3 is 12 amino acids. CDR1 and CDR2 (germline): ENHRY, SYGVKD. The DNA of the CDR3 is TGTGCATCCAGGGGGATTCCCCACGAGCAGTACTTC. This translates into CASRGIPHEQYF.

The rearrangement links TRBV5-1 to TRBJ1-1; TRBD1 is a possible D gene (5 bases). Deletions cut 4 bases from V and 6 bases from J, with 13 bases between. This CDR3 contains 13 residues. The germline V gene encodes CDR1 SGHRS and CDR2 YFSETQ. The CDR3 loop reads CASSPEWGAEAFF. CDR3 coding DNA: TGCGCCAGCAGCCCGGAGTGGGGGGCTGAAGCTTTCTTT.

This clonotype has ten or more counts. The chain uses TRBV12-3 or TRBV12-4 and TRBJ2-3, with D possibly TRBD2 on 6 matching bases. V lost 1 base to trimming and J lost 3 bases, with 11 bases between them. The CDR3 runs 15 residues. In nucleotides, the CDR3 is TGTGCCAGCAGTTTAGGCGGGACTCGGACAGATACGCAGTATTTT. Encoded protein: CASSLGGTRTDTQYF.

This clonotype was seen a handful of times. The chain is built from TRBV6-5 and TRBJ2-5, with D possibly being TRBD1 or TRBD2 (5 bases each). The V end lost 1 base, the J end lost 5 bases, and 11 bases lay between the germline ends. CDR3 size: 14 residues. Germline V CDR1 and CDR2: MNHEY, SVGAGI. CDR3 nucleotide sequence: TGTGCCAGCAGTTACTTGTCAGGGACGGAGACCCAGTACTTC. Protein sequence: CASSYLSGTETQYF.